The T cell receptor (beta chain) described here comes from a study of T cells in Graves' hyperthyroidism and ophthalmopathy. It was RNA transcripts that yielded the amplified TCR beta CDR3 regions. HTBI primers were used for first-round RT-PCR of the TCR CDR3. From the multiplex PCR reads, TCRdb called clonotypes with MiXCR, one entry per CDR3 protein. The sample shows 450,000 to 600,000 distinct CDR3 sequences, 15% to 20% of them seen only once. Sequencing was carried out using blood. This clonotype was sampled from a man aged 40-50 years with Graves' ophthalmopathy.

CDR3 sequence: CASSLSGYSPLHF. The CDR3 coding sequence is TGTGCCAGCAGCTTATCAGGTTATTCACCCCTCCACTTT. The rearrangement uses TRBV7-9 and TRBJ1-6; D is unresolved. V lost 2 bases and J 8 bases, leaving 7 bases between the germline ends. The CDR3 sequence is 13 residues long. Germline CDR1 reads SEHNR; CDR2 reads FQNEAQ (reference sequence).